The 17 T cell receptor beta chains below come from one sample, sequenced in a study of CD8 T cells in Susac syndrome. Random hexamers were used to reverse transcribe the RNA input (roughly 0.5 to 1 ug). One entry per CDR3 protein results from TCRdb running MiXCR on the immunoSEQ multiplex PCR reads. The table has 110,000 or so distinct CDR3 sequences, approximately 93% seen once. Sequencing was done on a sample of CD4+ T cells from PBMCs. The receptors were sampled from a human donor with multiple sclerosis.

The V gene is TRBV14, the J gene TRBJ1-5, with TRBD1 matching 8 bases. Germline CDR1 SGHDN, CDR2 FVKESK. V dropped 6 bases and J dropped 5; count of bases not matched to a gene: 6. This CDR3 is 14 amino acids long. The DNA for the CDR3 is TGTGCCAGCAGTAAACAGGGGGTCTATCAGCCCCAGCATTTT. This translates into CASSKQGVYQPQHF. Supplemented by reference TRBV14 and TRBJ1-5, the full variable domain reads EAGVTQFPSHSVIEKGQTVTLRCDPISGHDNLYWYRRVMGKEIKFLLHFVKESKQDESGMPNNRFLAERTGGTYSTLKVQPAELEDSGVYFCASSKQGVYQPQHFGDGTRLSIL.

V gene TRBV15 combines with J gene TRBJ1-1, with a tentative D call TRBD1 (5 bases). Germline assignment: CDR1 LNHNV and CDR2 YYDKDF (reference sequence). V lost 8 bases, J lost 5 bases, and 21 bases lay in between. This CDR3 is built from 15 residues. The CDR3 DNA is TGTGCCACCCAGGCAGCTGGCAGGGTAGGGACTGAAGCTTTCTTT. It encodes CATQAAGRVGTEAFF. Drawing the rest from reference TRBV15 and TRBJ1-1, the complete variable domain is DAMVIQNPRYQVTQFGKPVTLSCSQTLNHNVMYWYQQKSSQAPKLLFHYYDKDFNNEADTPDNFQSRRPNTSFCFLDIRSPGLGDTAMYLCATQAAGRVGTEAFFGQGTRLTVV.

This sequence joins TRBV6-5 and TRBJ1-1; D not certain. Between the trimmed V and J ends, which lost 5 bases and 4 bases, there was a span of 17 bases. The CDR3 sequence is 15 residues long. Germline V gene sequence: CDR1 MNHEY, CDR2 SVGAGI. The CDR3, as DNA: TGTGCCAGCAGTCCTTTCACCCCGGGCGGCACTGAAGCTTTCTTT. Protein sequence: CASSPFTPGGTEAFF.

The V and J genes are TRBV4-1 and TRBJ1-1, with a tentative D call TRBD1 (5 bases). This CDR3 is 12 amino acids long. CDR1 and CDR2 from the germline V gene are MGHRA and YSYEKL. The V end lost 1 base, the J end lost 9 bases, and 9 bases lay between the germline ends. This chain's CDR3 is CASSQVQGKAFF. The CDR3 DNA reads TGCGCCAGCAGCCAAGTGCAGGGTAAAGCTTTCTTT.

CDR3 coding DNA: TGTGCCAGCAGTTACATACAGGCGAGCTCCTACGAGCAGTACTTC. This sequence encodes CASSYIQASSYEQYF. The chain is built from TRBV6-2 or TRBV6-3 and TRBJ2-7, with a weak D call TRBD1 (5 bases). Germline assignment: CDR1 MNHEY and CDR2 SVGEGT. The ends were cut back, 2 bases at V and 0 bases at J, with 11 bases in the middle. This CDR3 contains 15 residues.

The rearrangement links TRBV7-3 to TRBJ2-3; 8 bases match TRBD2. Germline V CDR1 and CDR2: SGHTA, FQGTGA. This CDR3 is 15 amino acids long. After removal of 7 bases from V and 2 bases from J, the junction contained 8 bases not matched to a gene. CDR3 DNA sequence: TGTGCCAGCACCAGGGCGGGAGGACCCACAGATACGCAGTATTTT. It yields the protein CASTRAGGPTDTQYF.

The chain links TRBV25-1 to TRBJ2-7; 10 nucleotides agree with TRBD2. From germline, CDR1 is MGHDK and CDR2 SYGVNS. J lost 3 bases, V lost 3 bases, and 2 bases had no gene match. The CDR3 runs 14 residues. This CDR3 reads CASSDPSGGYEQYF. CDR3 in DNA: TGTGCCAGCAGTGACCCTAGCGGGGGCTACGAGCAGTACTTC.

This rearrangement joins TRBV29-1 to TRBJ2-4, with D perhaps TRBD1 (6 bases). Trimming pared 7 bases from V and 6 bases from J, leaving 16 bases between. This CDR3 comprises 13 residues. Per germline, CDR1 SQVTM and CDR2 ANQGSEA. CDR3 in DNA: TGCAGCGCCGGGGAGTTACAGGGAAACATTCAGTACTTC. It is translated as CSAGELQGNIQYF.

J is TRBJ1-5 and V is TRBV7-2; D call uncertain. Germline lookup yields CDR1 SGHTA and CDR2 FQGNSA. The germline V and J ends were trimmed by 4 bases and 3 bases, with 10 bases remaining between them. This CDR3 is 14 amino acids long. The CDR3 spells CASSSDISNQPQHF. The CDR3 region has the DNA TGTGCCAGCAGCTCAGACATATCCAATCAGCCCCAGCATTTT.

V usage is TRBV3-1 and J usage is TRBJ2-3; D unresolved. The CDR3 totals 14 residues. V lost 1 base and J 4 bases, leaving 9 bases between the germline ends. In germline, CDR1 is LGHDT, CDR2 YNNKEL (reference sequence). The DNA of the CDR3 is TGTGCCAGCAGCCAAGTGCGAAGCTCAGATACGCAGTATTTT. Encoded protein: CASSQVRSSDTQYF.

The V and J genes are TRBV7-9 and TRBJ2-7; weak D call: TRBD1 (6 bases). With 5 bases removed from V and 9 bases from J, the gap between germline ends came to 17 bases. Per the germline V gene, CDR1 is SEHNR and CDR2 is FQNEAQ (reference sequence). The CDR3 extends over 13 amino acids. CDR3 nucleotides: TGTGCCAGCAGCACCGGAGGCAGGGGTGTGCAGTACTTC. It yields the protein CASSTGGRGVQYF.

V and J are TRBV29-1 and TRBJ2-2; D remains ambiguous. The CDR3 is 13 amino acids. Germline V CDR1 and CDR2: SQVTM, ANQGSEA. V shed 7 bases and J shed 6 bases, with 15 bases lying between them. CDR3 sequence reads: CSGQKQSPGELFF. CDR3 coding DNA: TGCAGCGGCCAAAAACAGTCTCCCGGGGAGCTGTTTTTT.

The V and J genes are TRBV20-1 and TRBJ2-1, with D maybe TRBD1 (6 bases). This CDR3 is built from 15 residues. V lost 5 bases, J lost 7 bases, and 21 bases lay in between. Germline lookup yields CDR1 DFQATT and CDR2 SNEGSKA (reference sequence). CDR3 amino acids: CSAGPVDRLENEQFF. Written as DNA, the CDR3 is TGCAGTGCTGGGCCCGTAGACAGGTTGGAAAATGAGCAGTTCTTC.

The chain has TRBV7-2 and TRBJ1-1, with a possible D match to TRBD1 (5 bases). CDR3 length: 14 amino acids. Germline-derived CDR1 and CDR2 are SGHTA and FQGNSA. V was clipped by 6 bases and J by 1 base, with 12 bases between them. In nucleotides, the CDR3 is TGTGCCAGCAGACATCCGGGGCCGAACACTGAAGCTTTCTTT. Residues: CASRHPGPNTEAFF.

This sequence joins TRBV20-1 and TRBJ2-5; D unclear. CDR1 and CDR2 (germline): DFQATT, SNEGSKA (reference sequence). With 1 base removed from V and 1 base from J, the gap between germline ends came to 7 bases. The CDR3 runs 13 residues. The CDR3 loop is CSARGQVQETQYF. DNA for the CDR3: TGCAGTGCTAGAGGACAAGTCCAAGAGACCCAGTACTTC.

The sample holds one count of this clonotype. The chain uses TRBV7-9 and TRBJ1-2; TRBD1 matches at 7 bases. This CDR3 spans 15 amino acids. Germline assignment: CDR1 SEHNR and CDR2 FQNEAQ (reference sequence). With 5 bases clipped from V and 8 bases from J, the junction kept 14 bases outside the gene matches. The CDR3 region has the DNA TGTGCCAGCAGCACCGGGGACAGCCTTAACCCGGGCTACACCTTC. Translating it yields CASSTGDSLNPGYTF.

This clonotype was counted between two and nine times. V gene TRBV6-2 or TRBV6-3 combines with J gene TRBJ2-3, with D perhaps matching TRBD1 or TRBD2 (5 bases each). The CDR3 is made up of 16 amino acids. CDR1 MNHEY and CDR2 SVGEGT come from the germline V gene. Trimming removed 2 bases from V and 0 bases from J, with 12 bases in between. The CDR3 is CASSYGFGDSTDTQYF. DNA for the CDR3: TGTGCCAGCAGTTACGGCTTTGGGGACAGCACAGATACGCAGTATTTT.